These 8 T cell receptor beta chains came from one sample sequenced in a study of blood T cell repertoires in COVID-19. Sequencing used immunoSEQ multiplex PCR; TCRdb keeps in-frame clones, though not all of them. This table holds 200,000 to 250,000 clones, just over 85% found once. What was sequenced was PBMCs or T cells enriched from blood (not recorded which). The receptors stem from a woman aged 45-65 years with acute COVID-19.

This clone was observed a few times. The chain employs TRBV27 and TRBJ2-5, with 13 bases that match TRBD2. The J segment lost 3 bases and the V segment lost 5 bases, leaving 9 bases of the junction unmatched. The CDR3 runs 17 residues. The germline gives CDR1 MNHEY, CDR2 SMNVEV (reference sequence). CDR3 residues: CASSPDGLAGAKETQYF. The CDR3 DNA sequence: TGTGCCAGCAGTCCGGACGGACTAGCGGGAGCCAAAGAGACCCAGTACTTC.

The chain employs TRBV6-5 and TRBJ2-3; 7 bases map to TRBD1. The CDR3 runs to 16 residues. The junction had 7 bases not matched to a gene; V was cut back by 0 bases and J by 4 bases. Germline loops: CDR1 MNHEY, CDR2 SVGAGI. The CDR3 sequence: CASSYSIGGEADTQYF. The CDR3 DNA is TGTGCCAGCAGTTACTCAATAGGGGGCGAGGCAGATACGCAGTATTTT.

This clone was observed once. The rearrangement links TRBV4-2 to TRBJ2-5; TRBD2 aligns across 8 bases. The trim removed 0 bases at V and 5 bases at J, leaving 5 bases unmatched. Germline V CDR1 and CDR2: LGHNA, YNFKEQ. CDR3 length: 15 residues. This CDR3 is CASSQDPASGETQYF. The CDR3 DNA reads TGTGCCAGCAGCCAAGATCCGGCTAGCGGGGAGACCCAGTACTTC.

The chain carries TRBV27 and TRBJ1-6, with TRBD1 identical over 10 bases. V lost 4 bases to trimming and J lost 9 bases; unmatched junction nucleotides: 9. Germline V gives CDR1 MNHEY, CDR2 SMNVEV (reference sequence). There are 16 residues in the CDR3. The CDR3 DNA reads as TGTGCCAGCAGTTATGGACAGGGGGTGGATTTTTCACCCCTCCACTTT. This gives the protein CASSYGQGVDFSPLHF.

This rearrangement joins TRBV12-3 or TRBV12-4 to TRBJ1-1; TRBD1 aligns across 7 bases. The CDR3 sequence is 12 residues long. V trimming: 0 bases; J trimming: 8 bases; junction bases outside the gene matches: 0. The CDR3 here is CASSLAGQEAFF. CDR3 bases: TGTGCCAGCAGTTTAGCGGGACAGGAAGCTTTCTTT.

The CDR3 here is CASSLRSLPSEKLFF. CDR3 in DNA: TGTGCCAGCAGCTTGAGGTCACTTCCTTCGGAAAAACTGTTTTTT. The chain carries TRBV13 and TRBJ1-4; the D is unclear. The V and J ends lost 3 bases and 8 bases respectively, with 16 bases between them. The CDR3 sequence is 15 residues long. Per germline, CDR1 PRHDT and CDR2 FYEKMQ (reference sequence).

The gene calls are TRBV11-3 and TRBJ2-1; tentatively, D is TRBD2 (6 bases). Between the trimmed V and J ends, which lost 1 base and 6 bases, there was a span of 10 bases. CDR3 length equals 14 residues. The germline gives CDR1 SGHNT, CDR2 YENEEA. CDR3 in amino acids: CASSLGRLVNEQFF. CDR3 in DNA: TGTGCCAGCAGCTTAGGTCGACTAGTCAATGAGCAGTTCTTC.

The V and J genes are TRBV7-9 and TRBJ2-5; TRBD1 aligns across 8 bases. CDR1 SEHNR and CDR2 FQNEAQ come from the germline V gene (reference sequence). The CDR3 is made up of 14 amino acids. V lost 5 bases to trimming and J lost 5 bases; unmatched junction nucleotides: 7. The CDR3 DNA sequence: TGTGCCAGCAGCACCCGGACAGGGCGGGAGACCCAGTACTTC. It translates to CASSTRTGRETQYF.